Sequencing of this TCR beta chain was carried out in a study of blood T cell repertoires in COVID-19. The wider study: The United States, Italy and Spain provided the acute and convalescent COVID-19 samples. T cells, B-cell-depleted T cells, or PBMCs supplied cDNA or gDNA.

The authors' processing: The assay estimated nucleated cells by amplifying reference gene primers. This table comes from immunoSEQ multiplex PCR, and its TCRdb copy is limited to in-frame clones, with some not included. For V, J and clone size, that table is used; D and trimming come from the DNA. The table shows about 300,000 clones, with approximately 86% occurring only once. The CDR3 extends over 14 amino acids. V gave up 6 bases and J gave up 7 bases; unmatched junction bases: 9. Per the germline V gene, CDR1 is LNHDA and CDR2 is SQIVND (reference sequence). The sample taken for sequencing was peripheral blood. The clonotype was recovered from a man between 65 and 85 years old with acute or convalescent COVID-19. The chain is built from TRBV19 and TRBJ1-5; 7 bases map to TRBD1. The CDR3 protein is CASRIQGRGQPQHF. The CDR3, as DNA: TGTGCCAGTAGGATACAGGGGAGGGGGCAGCCCCAGCATTTT.